Below, 32 T cell receptor beta chains from the same sample are listed, as sequenced in a study of human T cells and chemical hapten exposure. Via MiXCR, TCRdb re-called the RACE reads, giving one row per CDR3 protein. Here the sample spans about 71,000 distinct CDR3 sequences, approximately 9.4% being singletons. As for time point: patch test 1, 2 weeks after DPC sensitization. Sample treatment: therapeutic diphenylcyclopropenone sensitization with weekly scalp DPC. The sequencing used whole blood, collected in connection with sensitization to the hapten diphenylcyclopropenone (DPC). These receptors all come from a woman aged 40 to 55 with alopecia areata. Some clones in this sample may be carry-over from other donors' samples.

Many counts were recorded for this clonotype. CDR3 coding DNA: TGTGCCAGCAGCTTAAGACGGGACTCCAGCTCTGGGGCCAACGTCCTGACTTTC. This encodes CASSLRRDSSSGANVLTF. The rearrangement uses TRBV11-2 and TRBJ2-6, with a weak D call TRBD2 (6 bases). CDR3 size: 18 residues. Germline CDR1 reads SGHAT; CDR2 reads FQNNGV. Trimming left V 2 bases short and J 0 bases short, with 14 bases between. The whole variable domain, filled in from reference TRBV11-2 and TRBJ2-6, reads EAGVAQSPRYKIIEKRQSVAFWCNPISGHATLYWYQQILGQGPKLLIQFQNNGVVDDSQLPKDRFSAERLKGVDSTLKIQPAKLEDSAVYLCASSLRRDSSSGANVLTFGAGSRLTVL.

This clonotype was counted many times. The chain employs TRBV7-9 and TRBJ2-2; D not certain. The CDR3 has 13 amino acids. The ends were cut back, 5 bases at V and 3 bases at J, with 7 bases in the middle. Germline loops: CDR1 SEHNR, CDR2 FQNEAQ (reference sequence). CDR3: CASSTRYTGELFF. In nucleotides, the CDR3 is TGTGCCAGCAGCACCAGATACACCGGGGAGCTGTTTTTT.

This clonotype has a count of ten or more. This chain links TRBV6-5 with TRBJ1-5; unclear D gene. Trimming shortened V by 0 bases and J by 5 bases, and 11 bases separated the two germline ends. Germline V lookup: CDR1 MNHEY, CDR2 SVGAGI. The CDR3 consists of 15 residues. In DNA, the CDR3 is TGTGCCAGCAGTTACTCGAGGGCAGTCGATCAGCCCCAGCATTTT. Translating it yields CASSYSRAVDQPQHF.

This clonotype was seen a few times. The V gene is TRBV7-2, the J gene TRBJ1-4; perhaps TRBD1 as D (5 bases). Trimming removed 2 bases from V and 3 bases from J, with 10 bases in between. This CDR3 has 15 residues. The V gene's germline CDR1 is SGHTA and CDR2 FQGNSA. For the CDR3, the DNA is TGTGCCAGCAGCTTATGGGGGGGTGCTAATGAAAAACTGTTTTTT. This sequence encodes CASSLWGGANEKLFF.

This clonotype was picked up many times. The V and J genes are TRBV4-1 and TRBJ2-5; 8 bases map to TRBD2. V shed 1 base and J 4 bases; nucleotides not matched to a gene: 14. Germline V CDR1 and CDR2: MGHRA, YSYEKL. The CDR3 extends over 18 amino acids. Here the CDR3 DNA reads TGCGCCAGCAGCCAAGTTCCCCAGCGGACTAGCTCAGGAGAGACCCAGTACTTC. It translates to CASSQVPQRTSSGETQYF.

This clonotype came up many times. CDR3 bases: TGTGCCAGCACCCCGAACCGGGCTGGAGCTTTCTTT. Translated: CASTPNRAGAFF. The rearrangement uses TRBV28 and TRBJ1-1; unclear D gene. The CDR3 is 12 amino acids. The germline V and J ends were trimmed by 7 bases and 10 bases, with 16 bases remaining between them. Germline-derived CDR1 and CDR2 are MDHEN and SYDVKM.

At least ten counts were recorded for this clonotype. At one boundary the junction diverges from the germline segment, which might be a read error. The chain links TRBV6-5 to TRBJ1-2; D may be TRBD1 (6 bases). CDR3 length: 14 amino acids. Germline V gene data show CDR1 as MNHEY and CDR2 as SVGAGI. CDR3 amino acids: CASSYSQGRPPFAF. CDR3 sequence (DNA): TGTGCCAGCAGTTACTCCCAGGGGCGTCCACCCTTTGCCTTC.

This clonotype showed up many times. The chain links TRBV5-4 to TRBJ2-7, with 9 bases lining up with TRBD1. Trimming took 0 bases from V and 4 from J; bases not matched to a gene: 5. CDR1 and CDR2 (germline): SGHNT, YYREEE (reference sequence). This CDR3 is built from 15 residues. The CDR3 sequence: CASSLVGTGFYEQYF. CDR3 nucleotides: TGTGCCAGCAGCTTGGTGGGGACAGGGTTTTACGAGCAGTACTTC.

The J gene is TRBJ2-1, the V gene TRBV25-1; TRBD2 might be the D (6 bases). The CDR3 contains 12 residues. Per the germline V gene, CDR1 is MGHDK and CDR2 is SYGVNS. V was trimmed by 4 bases and J by 9 bases, leaving 10 bases between them. The CDR3 bases are TGTGCCAGCAGTGCGGGGGATTTTGAGCAGTTCTTC. Its protein is CASSAGDFEQFF.

This clonotype came up many times. At one of its ends the junction is not consistent with the germline gene, which may arise from a read error. The chain uses TRBV7-9 and TRBJ2-4; TRBD1 or TRBD2 may be the D gene (6 bases each). The CDR3 runs to 12 residues. Per germline, CDR1 SEHNR and CDR2 FQNEAQ (reference sequence). CDR3 nucleotides: TGTGCCAGCAGCTTAGACCCGGGGGCGAAGGACTTC. Translating it yields CASSLDPGAKDF. Using reference TRBV7-9 and TRBJ2-4 for the parts outside the CDR3, the full variable domain is DTGVSQNPRHKITKRGQNVTFRCDPISEHNRLYWYRQTLGQGPEFLTYFQNEAQLEKSRLLSDRFSAERPKGSFSTLEIQRTEQGDSAMYLCASSLDPGAKDFGAGTRLSVL.

At least ten counts were recorded for this clonotype. DNA of the CDR3: TGTGCCAGCAGTTTATTGATCGTTAGACCGAACACTGAAGCTTTCTTT. It codes for CASSLLIVRPNTEAFF. V and J are TRBV12-3 or TRBV12-4 and TRBJ1-1; D uncertain. The CDR3 sequence is 16 residues long. V gave up 2 bases and J gave up 1 base, with 14 bases separating them.

There are many counts of this clonotype. This sequence joins TRBV18 and TRBJ2-1; perhaps TRBD1 as D (6 bases). The V gene's germline CDR1 is KGHSH and CDR2 LQKENI. CDR3 length: 16 residues. Trimming removed 3 bases at V and 8 bases at J, with 20 bases between. The CDR3 sequence: CASSPTGFSQGYEQFF. In DNA, the CDR3 is TGTGCCAGCTCACCTACAGGGTTCTCACAAGGGTATGAGCAGTTCTTC.

This clonotype was detected many times. The rearrangement uses TRBV12-3 or TRBV12-4 and TRBJ2-7; the D gene is possibly TRBD2 (6 bases). Trimming shortened V by 5 bases and J by 0 bases, and 14 bases separated the two germline ends. The CDR3 is 15 amino acids. The CDR3 sequence: CASSTLGGRSYEQYF. The CDR3 coding sequence is TGTGCCAGCAGTACCCTGGGAGGTCGCTCCTACGAGCAGTACTTC.

The genes are TRBV12-3 or TRBV12-4 and TRBJ2-7, with TRBD2 as a possible D gene (6 bases). Trimming cost V 5 bases and J 5 bases, with 31 bases left between them. CDR3 length equals 19 residues. In nucleotides, the CDR3 is TGTGCCAGCAGTACCGGGCGTAGGGCGAATGGGCGGAGGGGCCACGAGCAGTACTTC. Its protein is CASSTGRRANGRRGHEQYF.

This clonotype was found many times. The CDR3 reads CASSLNRGLEDTQYF. The CDR3 nucleotides are TGTGCCAGCAGCCTGAATAGAGGTCTGGAAGATACGCAGTATTTT. The chain couples TRBV7-2 to TRBJ2-3; D gene uncertain. This CDR3 contains 15 residues. CDR1 is SGHTA, CDR2 FQGNSA, per germline. Trimming took off 5 bases at V and 5 bases at J, with 17 bases between the two ends.

The count of this clonotype is one. This could be a read error, since a much larger clone is one nucleotide away. V gene TRBV4-3 combines with J gene TRBJ1-1; unclear D gene. Germline V CDR1 and CDR2: LGHNA, YSLEER. The CDR3 is 15 residues long. V lost 0 bases and J lost 0, with 8 bases in between. CDR3 coding DNA: TGCGCCAGCAGCCAAGATCCAAGGATGAACACTGAAGCTTTCTTT. This encodes CASSQDPRMNTEAFF.

This clonotype appeared many times. This chain links TRBV5-1 with TRBJ1-6; 8 bases map to TRBD1. Germline V gives CDR1 SGHRS, CDR2 YFSETQ. V lost 0 bases and J lost 6; bases outside the gene matches: 2. This CDR3 has 15 residues. The CDR3 sequence is CASSLAGQGNSPLHF. CDR3 bases: TGCGCCAGCAGCTTGGCCGGACAGGGTAATTCACCCCTCCACTTT.

In its sample, this clonotype was seen many times. V usage is TRBV12-3 or TRBV12-4 and J usage is TRBJ1-2, with a possible D match to TRBD1 (5 bases). The ends were cut back, 6 bases at V and 7 bases at J, with 15 bases in the middle. CDR3 length: 13 amino acids. The CDR3 spells CASSLGLGGGYTF. The CDR3 DNA reads TGTGCCAGCAGCCTCGGACTTGGGGGTGGCTACACCTTC.

The chain links TRBV29-1 to TRBJ2-3; 8 bases agree with TRBD2. The CDR3 has 14 amino acids. V gave up 6 bases and J gave up 1 base; unmatched junction bases: 6. In germline, CDR1 is SQVTM, CDR2 ANQGSEA. The CDR3 DNA sequence: TGCAGCGTCGAACGGGGGGGCGGCACAGATACGCAGTATTTT. Protein: CSVERGGGTDTQYF.

A few counts support this clonotype. This chain links TRBV20-1 with TRBJ2-1; 7 nucleotides align to TRBD2. Germline lookup yields CDR1 DFQATT and CDR2 SNEGSKA (reference sequence). CDR3 length: 14 residues. With 6 bases clipped from V and 4 bases from J, the junction kept 9 bases outside the gene matches. In DNA, the CDR3 is TGCAGTGCACCTGGGTCTAGCGGATACAATGAGCAGTTCTTC. Its translation: CSAPGSSGYNEQFF.

The sample holds many counts of this clonotype. The chain combines TRBV7-3 with TRBJ2-2, with 7 bases identical to TRBD1. The CDR3 is made up of 13 amino acids. V dropped 5 bases and J dropped 7; count of bases not matched to a gene: 4. Germline CDR1 and CDR2: SGHTA and FQGTGA. DNA for the CDR3: TGTGCCAGCAGCCGCAACAGGGGCGGGGAGCTGTTTTTT. Encoded protein: CASSRNRGGELFF.

The V call is TRBV18, the J call TRBJ2-5; D is unclear. Per germline, CDR1 KGHSH and CDR2 LQKENI. The CDR3 contains 13 residues. The V gene lost 10 bases and the J gene lost 1 base, with 13 bases spanning the gap. The CDR3 spells CATQRSSQETQYF. The CDR3, as DNA: TGTGCCACCCAAAGGAGTTCCCAAGAGACCCAGTACTTC.

This clonotype was seen repeatedly, ten times or more. This sequence joins TRBV27 and TRBJ1-1; 7 nucleotides match TRBD1. The V and J ends lost 3 bases and 1 base, in that order; junction bases with no gene match: 2. This CDR3 spans 14 amino acids. In germline, CDR1 is MNHEY, CDR2 SMNVEV (reference sequence). Here the CDR3 DNA reads TGTGCCAGCAGTTTCAGGGGGGAGAACACTGAAGCTTTCTTT. This sequence encodes CASSFRGENTEAFF.

Many counts were recorded for this clonotype. This chain links TRBV7-6 with TRBJ1-1, with 8 bases lining up with TRBD1. This CDR3 has 15 residues. Germline CDR1 SGHVS, CDR2 FNYEAQ. Trimming took 5 bases from V and 0 from J; bases not matched to a gene: 5. The CDR3 protein is CASSPGTGLNTEAFF. The CDR3 region has the DNA TGTGCCAGCAGCCCCGGGACAGGCCTGAACACTGAAGCTTTCTTT.

In the case of this clonotype: A much larger clone differs by one base, so this may be a read error. The rearrangement links TRBV18 to TRBJ2-7, with D perhaps matching TRBD2 (6 bases). This CDR3 spans 13 amino acids. Between the trimmed V and J ends, which lost 0 bases and 6 bases, there was a span of 9 bases. The germline V gene encodes CDR1 KGHSH and CDR2 LQKENI. CDR3 nucleotides: TGTGCCAGCTCACCACCGGCCGGGAGCGAGCAGTACTTC. This encodes CASSPPAGSEQYF.

The V gene is TRBV11-2, the J gene TRBJ2-1, with 12 bases lining up with TRBD2. The J segment lost 7 bases and the V segment lost 1 base, leaving 2 bases of the junction unmatched. The CDR3 covers 15 residues. Per germline, CDR1 SGHAT and CDR2 FQNNGV. The CDR3 nucleotides are TGTGCCAGCAGCTTAGGACTAGCGGGGGTAAATGAGCAGTTCTTC. This codes for CASSLGLAGVNEQFF.

This clonotype was seen at least ten times. The V call is TRBV3-1, the J call TRBJ2-1; 11 nucleotides match TRBD2. V gave up 5 bases and J gave up 4 bases; unmatched junction bases: 1. Germline CDR1 and CDR2: LGHDT and YNNKEL (reference sequence). The CDR3 extends over 14 amino acids. CDR3 residues: CASSRLAGYNEQFF. The CDR3, as DNA: TGTGCCAGCAGCAGACTAGCGGGGTACAATGAGCAGTTCTTC.

This clonotype was seen at least ten times. The chain links TRBV7-9 to TRBJ1-6; D is possibly TRBD1 (5 bases). This CDR3 region has 14 residues. In germline, CDR1 is SEHNR, CDR2 FQNEAQ (reference sequence). V gave up 6 bases and J gave up 6 bases, with 12 bases separating them. CDR3 bases: TGTGCCAGCAGGAGTGGGGGGTCTAATTCACCCCTCCACTTT. It yields the protein CASRSGGSNSPLHF.

The chain combines TRBV15 with TRBJ2-1; 8 bases are shared with TRBD1. Looked up from germline, CDR1 is LNHNV and CDR2 is YYDKDF (reference sequence). After removal of 8 bases from V and 4 bases from J, the junction contained 10 bases not matched to a gene. The CDR3 has 15 amino acids. The CDR3 sequence: CATGDRRLNYNEQFF. The CDR3 bases are TGTGCCACCGGGGACAGGCGCCTAAATTACAATGAGCAGTTCTTC.

This clonotype was seen ten or more times. Here the CDR3 DNA reads TGTGCCAGCAGCCAAATTGGGTCGGAGACCCAGTACTTC. It is translated as CASSQIGSETQYF. The chain links TRBV3-1 to TRBJ2-5; D is ambiguous. V lost 2 bases to trimming and J lost 5 bases, with 9 bases between them. This CDR3 is built from 13 residues. Germline V gene sequence: CDR1 LGHDT, CDR2 YNNKEL (reference sequence).

In this sample, this clonotype turned up many times. The chain uses TRBV7-9 and TRBJ1-6, with TRBD1 as a possible D gene (6 bases). CDR1 is SEHNR, CDR2 FQNEAQ, per germline (reference sequence). The CDR3 has 16 residues. The V end was cut by 1 base, the J end by 9 bases, with 16 bases between. The CDR3 region has the DNA TGTGCCAGCAGCTTAGTCGGAGCAGGGGAGGGTTCACCCCTCCACTTT. Translating gives CASSLVGAGEGSPLHF.

V usage is TRBV6-2 or TRBV6-3 and J usage is TRBJ2-7, with 13 bases identical to TRBD2. Germline V gene data show CDR1 as MNHEY and CDR2 as SVGEGT. The length of the CDR3 is 16 residues. V shed 2 bases and J 8 bases; nucleotides not matched to a gene: 9. Written as DNA, the CDR3 is TGTGCCAGCAGTTACACGGGACTAGCGGGGCCCTCGAAGCAGTACTTC. Translating it yields CASSYTGLAGPSKQYF.